The clone carrying this T cell receptor beta chain was observed a single time. Germline V gene data show CDR1 as SGHKS and CDR2 as YYEKEE (reference sequence). The CDR3 length is 16 residues. Trimming stripped 0 bases from V and 0 bases from J, with 10 bases between. Study members were between roughly 18 and 100 years old and lived in 20 to 30 US regions. A PCR-confirmed or clinician-diagnosed COVID-19 case had contacted exposed participants within 2 weeks of entry. This sample was included in a study of blood T cell repertoires in COVID-19. In the study overall: T cells, B-cell-depleted T cells, or PBMCs supplied cDNA or gDNA.

As processed by the authors: Reference gene primer amplification yielded estimated nucleated cell counts. Repertoires were generated with immunoSEQ multiplex PCR, while TCRdb's copy carries only in-frame clones and drops some. Clonal size and the V and J genes are those of that table, whereas D and trimming came from the DNA. The sample carries roughly 260,000 clones, roughly 80% recorded once. The chain employs TRBV5-5 and TRBJ2-4; D is perhaps TRBD2 (6 bases). Material: PBMCs or T cells enriched from blood (not recorded which). This receptor was obtained from a middle-aged woman who had been exposed to COVID-19. The CDR3, as DNA: TGTGCCAGCAGCTTGGTGGGAGGCCTAGCCAAAAACATTCAGTACTTC. This translates into CASSLVGGLAKNIQYF.